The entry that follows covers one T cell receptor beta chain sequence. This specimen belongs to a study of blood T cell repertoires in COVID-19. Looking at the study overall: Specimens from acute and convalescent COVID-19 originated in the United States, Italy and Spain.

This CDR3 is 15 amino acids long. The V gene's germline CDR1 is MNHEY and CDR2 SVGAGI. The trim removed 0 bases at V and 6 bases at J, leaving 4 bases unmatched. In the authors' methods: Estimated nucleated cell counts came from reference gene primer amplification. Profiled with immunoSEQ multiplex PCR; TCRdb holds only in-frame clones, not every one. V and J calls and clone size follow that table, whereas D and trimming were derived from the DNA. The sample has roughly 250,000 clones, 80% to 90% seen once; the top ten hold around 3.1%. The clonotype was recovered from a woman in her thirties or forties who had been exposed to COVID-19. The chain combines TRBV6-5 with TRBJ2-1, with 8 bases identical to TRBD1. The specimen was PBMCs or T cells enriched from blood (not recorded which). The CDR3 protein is CASSYSDRGPNEQFF. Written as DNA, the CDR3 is TGTGCCAGCAGTTACTCTGACAGGGGTCCCAATGAGCAGTTCTTC.